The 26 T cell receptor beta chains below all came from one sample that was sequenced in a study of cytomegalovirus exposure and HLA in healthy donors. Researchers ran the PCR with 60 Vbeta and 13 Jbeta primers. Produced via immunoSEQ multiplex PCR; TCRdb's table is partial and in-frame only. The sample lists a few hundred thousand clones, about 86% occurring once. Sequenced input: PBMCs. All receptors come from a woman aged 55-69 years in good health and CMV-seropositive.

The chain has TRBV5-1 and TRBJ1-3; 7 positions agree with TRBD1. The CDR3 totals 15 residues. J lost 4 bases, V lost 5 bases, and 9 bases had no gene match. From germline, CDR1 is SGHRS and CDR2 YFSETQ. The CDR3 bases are TGCGCCAGCAGATTACAGGGGACCAACGGAAACACCATATATTTT. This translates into CASRLQGTNGNTIYF.

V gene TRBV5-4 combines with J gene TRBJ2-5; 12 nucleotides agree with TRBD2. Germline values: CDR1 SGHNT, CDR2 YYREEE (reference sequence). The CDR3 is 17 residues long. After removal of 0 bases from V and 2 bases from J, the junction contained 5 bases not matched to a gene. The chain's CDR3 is CASSLASSGRVQETQYF. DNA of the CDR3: TGTGCCAGCAGCTTGGCTTCTAGCGGGAGGGTTCAAGAGACCCAGTACTTC.

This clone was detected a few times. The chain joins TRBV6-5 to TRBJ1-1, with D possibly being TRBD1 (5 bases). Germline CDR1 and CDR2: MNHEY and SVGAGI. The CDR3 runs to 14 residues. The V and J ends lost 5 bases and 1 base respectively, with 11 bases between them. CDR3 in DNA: TGTGCCAGCAGTCGATCGACAGCGAACACTGAAGCTTTCTTT. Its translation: CASSRSTANTEAFF.

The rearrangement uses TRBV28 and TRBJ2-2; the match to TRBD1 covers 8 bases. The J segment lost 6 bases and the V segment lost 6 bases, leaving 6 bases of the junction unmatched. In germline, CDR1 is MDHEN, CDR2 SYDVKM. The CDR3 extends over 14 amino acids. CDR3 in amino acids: CASRRTGKSGELFF. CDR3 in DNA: TGTGCCAGCAGAAGGACAGGGAAGTCCGGGGAGCTGTTTTTT. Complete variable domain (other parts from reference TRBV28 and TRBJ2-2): DVKVTQSSRYLVKRTGEKVFLECVQDMDHENMFWYRQDPGLGLRLIYFSYDVKMKEKGDIPEGYSVSREKKERFSLILESASTNQTSMYLCASRRTGKSGELFFGEGSRLTVL.

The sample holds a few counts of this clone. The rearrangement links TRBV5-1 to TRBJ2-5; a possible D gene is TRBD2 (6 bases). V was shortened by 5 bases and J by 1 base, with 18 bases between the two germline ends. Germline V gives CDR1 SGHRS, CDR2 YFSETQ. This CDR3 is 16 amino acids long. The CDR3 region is CASRKEGRSGQETQYF. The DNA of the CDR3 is TGCGCCAGCAGGAAAGAGGGGAGGTCGGGCCAAGAGACCCAGTACTTC.

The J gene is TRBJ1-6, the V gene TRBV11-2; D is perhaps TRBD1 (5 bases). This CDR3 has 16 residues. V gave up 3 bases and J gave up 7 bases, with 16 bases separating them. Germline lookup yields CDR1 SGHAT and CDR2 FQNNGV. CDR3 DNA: TGTGCCAGCAGCTTGATGGCAGGGCGAGGAAATTCACCCCTCCACTTT. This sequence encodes CASSLMAGRGNSPLHF.

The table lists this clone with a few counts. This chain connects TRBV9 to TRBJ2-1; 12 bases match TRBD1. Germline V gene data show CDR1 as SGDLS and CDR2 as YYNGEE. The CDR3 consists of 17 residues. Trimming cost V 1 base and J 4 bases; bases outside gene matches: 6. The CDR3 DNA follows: TGTGCCAGCAGCGTACAAGGGACAGGGGGCGTTTACAATGAGCAGTTCTTC. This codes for CASSVQGTGGVYNEQFF. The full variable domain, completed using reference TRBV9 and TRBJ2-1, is DSGVTQTPKHLITATGQRVTLRCSPRSGDLSVYWYQQSLDQGLQFLIQYYNGEERAKGNILERFSAQQFPDLHSELNLSSLELGDSALYFCASSVQGTGGVYNEQFFGPGTRLTVL.

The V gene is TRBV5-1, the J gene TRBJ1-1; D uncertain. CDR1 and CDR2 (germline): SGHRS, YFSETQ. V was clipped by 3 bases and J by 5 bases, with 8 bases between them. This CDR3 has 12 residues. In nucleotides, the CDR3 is TGCGCCAGCAGCTCTAAGAATACTGAAGCTTTCTTT. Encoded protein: CASSSKNTEAFF.

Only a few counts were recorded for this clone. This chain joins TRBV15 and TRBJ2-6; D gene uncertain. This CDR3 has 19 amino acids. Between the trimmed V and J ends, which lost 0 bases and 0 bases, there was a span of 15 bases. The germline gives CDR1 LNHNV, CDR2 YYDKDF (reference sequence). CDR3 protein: CATSRETVFPFSGANVLTF. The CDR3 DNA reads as TGTGCCACCAGCAGAGAAACAGTTTTTCCCTTCTCTGGGGCCAACGTCCTGACTTTC.

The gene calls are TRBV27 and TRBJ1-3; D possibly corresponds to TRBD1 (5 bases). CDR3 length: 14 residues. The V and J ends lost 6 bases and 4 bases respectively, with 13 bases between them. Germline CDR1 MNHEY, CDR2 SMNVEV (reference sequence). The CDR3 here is CASSRGGVGNTIYF. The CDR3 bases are TGTGCCAGCAGCCGGGGGGGGGTAGGAAACACCATATATTTT.

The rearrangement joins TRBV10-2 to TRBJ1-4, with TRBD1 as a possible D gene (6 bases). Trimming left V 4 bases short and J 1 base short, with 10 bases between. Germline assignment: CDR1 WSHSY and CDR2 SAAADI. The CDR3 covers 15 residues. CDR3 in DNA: TGCGCCAGCAGTGGGTGGGGGCGAACTAATGAAAAACTGTTTTTT. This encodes CASSGWGRTNEKLFF.

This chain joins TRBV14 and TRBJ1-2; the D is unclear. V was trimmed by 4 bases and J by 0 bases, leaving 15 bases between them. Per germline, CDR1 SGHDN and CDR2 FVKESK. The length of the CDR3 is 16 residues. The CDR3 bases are TGTGCCAGCAGCCCCCTCGAGGAGGTTTCTAACTATGGCTACACCTTC. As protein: CASSPLEEVSNYGYTF.

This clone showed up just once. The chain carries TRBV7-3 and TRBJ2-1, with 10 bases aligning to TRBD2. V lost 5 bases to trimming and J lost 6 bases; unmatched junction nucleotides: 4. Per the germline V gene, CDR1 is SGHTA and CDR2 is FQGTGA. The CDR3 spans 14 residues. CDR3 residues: CASSPSGSANEQFF. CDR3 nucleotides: TGTGCCAGCAGCCCTAGCGGGAGTGCCAATGAGCAGTTCTTC.

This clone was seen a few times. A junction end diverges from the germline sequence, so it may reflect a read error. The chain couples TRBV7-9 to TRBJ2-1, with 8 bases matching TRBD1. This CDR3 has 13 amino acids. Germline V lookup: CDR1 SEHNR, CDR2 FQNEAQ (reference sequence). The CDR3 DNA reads TGTTCCAGCAGCAGACGCACCCAGGGGGCTGAGTTCTTC. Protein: CSSSRRTQGAEFF.

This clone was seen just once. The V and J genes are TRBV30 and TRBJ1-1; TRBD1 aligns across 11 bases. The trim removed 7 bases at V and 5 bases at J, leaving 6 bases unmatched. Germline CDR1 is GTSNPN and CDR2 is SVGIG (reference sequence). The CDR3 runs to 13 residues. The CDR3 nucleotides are TGTGCCTCGCCGGGACAGGGGGGGACTGAAGCTTTCTTT. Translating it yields CASPGQGGTEAFF.

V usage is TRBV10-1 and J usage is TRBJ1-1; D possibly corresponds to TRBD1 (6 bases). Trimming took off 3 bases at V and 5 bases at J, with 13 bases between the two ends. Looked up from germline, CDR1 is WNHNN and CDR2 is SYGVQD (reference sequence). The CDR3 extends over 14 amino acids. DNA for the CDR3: TGCGCCAGCAGTGACCAACAGGGAAGGACTGAAGCTTTCTTT. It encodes CASSDQQGRTEAFF.

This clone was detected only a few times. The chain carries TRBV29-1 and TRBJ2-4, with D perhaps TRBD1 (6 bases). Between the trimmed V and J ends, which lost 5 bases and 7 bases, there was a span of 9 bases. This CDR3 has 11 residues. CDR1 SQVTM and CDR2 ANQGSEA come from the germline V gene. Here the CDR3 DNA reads TGCAGCGTTTACAGGGAGAACATTCAGTACTTC. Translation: CSVYRENIQYF.

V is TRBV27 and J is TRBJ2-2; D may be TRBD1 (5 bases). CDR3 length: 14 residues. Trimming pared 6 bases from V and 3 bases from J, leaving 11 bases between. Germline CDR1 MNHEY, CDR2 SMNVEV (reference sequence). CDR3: CASSATGYTGELFF. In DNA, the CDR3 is TGTGCCAGCAGCGCAACAGGTTACACCGGGGAGCTGTTTTTT.

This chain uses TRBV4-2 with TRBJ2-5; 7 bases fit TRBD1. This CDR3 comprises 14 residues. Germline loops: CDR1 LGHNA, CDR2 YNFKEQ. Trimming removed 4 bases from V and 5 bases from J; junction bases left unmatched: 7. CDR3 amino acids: CASSPGQVGETQYF. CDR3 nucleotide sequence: TGTGCCAGCAGCCCCGGACAGGTTGGGGAGACCCAGTACTTC.

The CDR3 protein is CASSLRLAGNPDTQYF. CDR3 nucleotide sequence: TGTGCCAGCAGTCTCCGACTAGCGGGAAACCCAGATACGCAGTATTTT. The rearrangement links TRBV27 to TRBJ2-3; 11 bases line up with TRBD2. The V segment lost 5 bases and the J segment 4 bases; nucleotides outside the gene matches: 8. The CDR3 runs 16 residues. Germline CDR1 reads MNHEY; CDR2 reads SMNVEV (reference sequence).

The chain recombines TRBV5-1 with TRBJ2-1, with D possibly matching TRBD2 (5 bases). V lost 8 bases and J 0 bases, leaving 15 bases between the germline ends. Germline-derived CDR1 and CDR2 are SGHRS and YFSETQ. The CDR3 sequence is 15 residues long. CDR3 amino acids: CASYLGGGSYNEQFF. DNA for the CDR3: TGCGCCAGTTACCTTGGCGGAGGCTCCTACAATGAGCAGTTCTTC.

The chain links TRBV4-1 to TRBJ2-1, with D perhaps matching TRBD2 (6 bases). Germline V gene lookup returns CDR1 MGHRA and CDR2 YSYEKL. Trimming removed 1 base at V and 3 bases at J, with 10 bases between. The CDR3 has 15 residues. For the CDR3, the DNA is TGCGCCAGCAGCCAAGTCGGGAGTGGCTACAATGAGCAGTTCTTC. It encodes CASSQVGSGYNEQFF.

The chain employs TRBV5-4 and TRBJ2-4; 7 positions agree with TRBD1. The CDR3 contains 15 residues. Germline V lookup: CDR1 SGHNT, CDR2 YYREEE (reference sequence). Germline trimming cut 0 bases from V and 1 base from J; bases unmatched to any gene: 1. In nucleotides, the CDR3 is TGTGCCAGCAGCTTGGACAGGGGTGCCAAAAACATTCAGTACTTC. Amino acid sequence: CASSLDRGAKNIQYF. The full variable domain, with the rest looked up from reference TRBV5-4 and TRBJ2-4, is ETGVTQSPTHLIKTRGQQVTLRCSSQSGHNTVSWYQQALGQGPQFIFQYYREEENGRGNFPPRFSGLQFPNYSSELNVNALELDDSALYLCASSLDRGAKNIQYFGAGTRLSVL.

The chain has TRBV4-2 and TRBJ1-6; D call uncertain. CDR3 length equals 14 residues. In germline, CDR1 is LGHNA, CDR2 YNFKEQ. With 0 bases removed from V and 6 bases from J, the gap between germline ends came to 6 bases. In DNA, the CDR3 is TGTGCCAGCAGCCAAGACAGAAGTAATTCACCCCTCCACTTT. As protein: CASSQDRSNSPLHF.

The CDR3 nucleotides read TGTGCCAGCGTCGGACTTCCATTCACAGATACGCAGTATTTT. Translation: CASVGLPFTDTQYF. This chain joins TRBV6-5 and TRBJ2-3, with a weak D call TRBD2 (5 bases). This CDR3 region has 14 residues. Deletions cut 8 bases from V and 2 bases from J, with 14 bases between. In germline, CDR1 is MNHEY, CDR2 SVGAGI.

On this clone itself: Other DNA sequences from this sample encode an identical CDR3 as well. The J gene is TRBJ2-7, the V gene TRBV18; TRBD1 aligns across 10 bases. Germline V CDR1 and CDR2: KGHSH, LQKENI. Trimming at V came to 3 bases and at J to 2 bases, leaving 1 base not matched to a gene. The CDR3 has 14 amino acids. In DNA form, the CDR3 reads TGTGCCAGCTCACCCGGACAGGGGGCCTACGAGCAGTACTTC. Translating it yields CASSPGQGAYEQYF.